The sequence of this TCR beta chain was determined in a study of shared clonotypes between healthy human individuals. For the study at large: Three CD4 naive, three CD4 memory, two CD8 naive and one CD8 memory plate were used per donor.

CDR3 size: 16 residues. Germline trimming cut 0 bases from V and 4 bases from J; bases unmatched to any gene: 2. Germline assignment: CDR1 SGDLS and CDR2 YYNGEE. Of note for this clone: This may arise from a read error, as a much more abundant clone is one base away.

An approximately 200 ng quantity of DNA, approximately 29,000 T cell genomes, went into the sorted-subset replicate PCRs. The data were produced by immunoSEQ multiplex PCR, yet TCRdb's version contains in-frame clones alone and is incomplete. The data show 200,000 to 250,000 clones, with 65% seen just once and around 10% held by the top ten. The source of this sequence is a man aged 25 to 40 in good health. Sequencing was carried out using memory CD4+ T cells sorted from blood. Subset specified: CD45RA-negative fraction. The J gene is TRBJ2-3, the V gene TRBV9; TRBD2 matches 13 bases. The CDR3 nucleotides are TGTGCCAGCAGCGTAGCAGGACTAGCGGGGGCAGATACGCAGTATTTT. This sequence encodes CASSVAGLAGADTQYF.